This is a list of T cell receptor beta chains from one sample in a study of blood T cell repertoires in COVID-19. Assay used: immunoSEQ multiplex PCR; TCRdb lists only in-frame clones, some missing. The sample holds more than 95,000 clones, approximately 83% seen once. The sequenced material came from peripheral blood. Receptors were obtained from an elderly woman with active or convalescent COVID-19. The CDR3 runs from the conserved cysteine through the conserved F or W. D genes are given only for firm matches. Clone size, where shown, is once, few, many, or a class for clones that have expanded.

>TRBV18|.|.|TRBJ1-1
CASSPDIYTEAFF
TGTGCCAGCTCACCGGACATTTACACTGAAGCTTTCTTT
>TRBV2|.|.|TRBJ1-2
CASSLGGVNYGYTF
TGTGCCAGCAGTTTAGGGGGGGTGAACTATGGCTACACCTTC
>TRBV7-9|.|once|TRBJ1-1
CASLSHRQWNTEAFF
TGTGCCAGCTTGTCCCACAGGCAGTGGAACACTGAAGCTTTCTTT
>TRBV7-6|TRBD2|.|TRBJ2-5
CASSLGGGTSITETQYF
TGTGCCAGCAGCTTAGGGGGTGGGACTAGCATTACGGAGACCCAGTACTTC
>TRBV19|.|.|TRBJ1-1
CASSINGVGQNTEAFF
TGTGCCAGTAGTATAAACGGCGTCGGACAGAACACTGAAGCTTTCTTT
>TRBV24-1|TRBD1|.|TRBJ1-1
CATRGTVNTEAFF
TGTGCCACCAGGGGGACAGTGAACACTGAAGCTTTCTTT
>TRBV18|.|once|TRBJ1-5
CASSPPYGDSNQPQHF
TGTGCCAGCTCACCACCTTACGGGGATAGCAATCAGCCCCAGCATTTT
>TRBV15|.|.|TRBJ1-2
CATSRDQVNYGYTF
TGTGCCACCAGCAGAGATCAGGTTAACTATGGCTACACCTTC
>TRBV7-3|TRBD1|once|TRBJ1-6
CASSLRGQRNSPLHF
TGTGCCAGCAGCTTAAGGGGACAGCGAAATTCACCCCTCCACTTT
>TRBV5-1|.|.|TRBJ2-7
CASSPADGLYEQYF
TGCGCCAGCAGCCCCGCGGACGGACTCTACGAGCAGTACTTC
>TRBV7-6|.|.|TRBJ2-5
CASSLVLGEGQETQYF
TGTGCCAGCAGCTTAGTGTTAGGGGAAGGACAAGAGACCCAGTACTTC
>TRBV5-8|.|once|TRBJ1-2
CASSPGTEPGYGYTF
TGTGCCAGCAGCCCTGGGACTGAGCCGGGCTATGGCTACACCTTC
>TRBV28|.|.|TRBJ2-1
CASTKGDGLIENEQFF
TGTGCCAGCACTAAGGGGGATGGATTGATTGAGAATGAGCAGTTCTTC
>TRBV30|TRBD1|.|TRBJ1-3
CAWSANRGFGNTIYF
TGTGCCTGGAGTGCCAACAGGGGGTTTGGAAACACCATATATTTT
>TRBV5-1|TRBD1|.|TRBJ2-5
CASSSGTGFQETQYF
TGCGCCAGCAGCTCCGGGACAGGGTTCCAAGAGACCCAGTACTTC
>TRBV19|TRBD1|.|TRBJ1-2
CASSQQGASSGYTF
TGTGCCAGTAGCCAACAGGGGGCGTCTAGCGGCTACACCTTC
>TRBV9|TRBD1|.|TRBJ1-6
CASSPQGGSPLHF
TGTGCCAGCAGCCCCCAGGGGGGATCACCCCTCCACTTT
>TRBV7-3|.|.|TRBJ2-3
CASGRGRTDTQYF
TGTGCCAGCGGGAGGGGGAGGACAGATACGCAGTATTTT
>TRBV15|.|.|TRBJ1-1
CATSRDLLNTEAFF
TGTGCCACCAGCAGAGATCTCTTAAACACTGAAGCTTTCTTT
>TRBV5-6|.|few|TRBJ1-2
CASSMAGNYGYTF
TGTGCCAGCAGCATGGCAGGGAACTATGGCTACACCTTC
>TRBV6-6|TRBD1|.|TRBJ2-7
CASSTLRDRDGEQYF
TGTGCCAGCAGCACCCTTAGGGACAGGGATGGCGAGCAGTACTTC
>TRBV28|TRBD1|.|TRBJ1-2
CASSARQGYIYGYTF
TGTGCCAGCAGTGCTCGACAGGGATACATCTATGGCTACACCTTC
>TRBV29-1|TRBD1|.|TRBJ2-2
CSVARQGGTGELFF
TGCAGCGTTGCAAGACAGGGTGGCACCGGGGAGCTGTTTTTT
>TRBV19|.|.|TRBJ1-5
CASSIGQGGDQPQHF
TGTGCCAGTAGTATAGGTCAGGGAGGGGATCAGCCCCAGCATTTT
>TRBV4-2|.|.|TRBJ1-2
CASSQEDSANYGYTF
TGTGCCAGCAGCCAGGAGGACAGCGCTAACTATGGCTACACCTTC
>TRBV2|.|.|TRBJ2-7
CASRRSLRPSYEQYF
TGTGCCAGCAGGCGGAGTTTGCGGCCTTCCTACGAGCAGTACTTC
>TRBV10-3|.|.|TRBJ1-1
CAIWQGNTEAFF
TGTGCCATCTGGCAGGGGAACACTGAAGCTTTCTTT
>TRBV19|.|.|TRBJ1-2
CASSILSRRAEEDYGYTF
TGTGCCAGTAGTATCTTATCTAGGCGGGCCGAGGAGGACTATGGCTACACCTTC
>TRBV19|TRBD1|.|TRBJ1-1
CASSISTATGSTEAFF
TGTGCCAGTAGTATCTCAACGGCGACAGGGAGCACTGAAGCTTTCTTT
>TRBV4-3|.|.|TRBJ2-5
CASSQGYSREETQYF
TGCGCCAGCAGCCAAGGGTATTCCCGGGAGGAGACCCAGTACTTC
>TRBV5-6|.|.|TRBJ1-1
CASSFYSSTEAFF
TGTGCCAGCAGCTTTTACAGTTCGACTGAAGCTTTCTTT
>TRBV19|TRBD2|.|TRBJ2-3
CASSMPREAGTDTQYF
TGTGCCAGTAGTATGCCCCGGGAGGCAGGCACAGATACGCAGTATTTT
>TRBV5-1|TRBD1|.|TRBJ2-7
CASSPGQGKVVYEQYF
TGCGCCAGCAGCCCGGGACAGGGGAAGGTTGTTTACGAGCAGTACTTC
>TRBV5-6|TRBD2|.|TRBJ2-3
CASSHLMNSGSADTQYF
TGTGCCAGCAGCCATTTGATGAACAGCGGGAGTGCAGATACGCAGTATTTT
>TRBV2|TRBD1|.|TRBJ2-1
CASSVGDRYNEQFF
TGTGCCAGCAGTGTCGGGGACAGGTACAATGAGCAGTTCTTC
>TRBV28|.|.|TRBJ2-1
CASSPGVRYNEQFF
TGTGCCAGCAGTCCGGGGGTTCGATACAATGAGCAGTTCTTC
>TRBV27|TRBD1|.|TRBJ1-2
CASSFQGARGYTF
TGTGCCAGCAGTTTCCAGGGGGCTCGGGGCTACACCTTC
>TRBV28|TRBD2|.|TRBJ2-5
CASSLIAGKAAGETQYF
TGTGCCAGCAGTTTAATAGCGGGCAAGGCGGCAGGGGAGACCCAGTACTTC
>TRBV24-1|TRBD2|.|TRBJ2-3
CATSRTSGGTTDTQYF
TGTGCCACCAGTCGTACTAGCGGGGGAACCACAGATACGCAGTATTTT
>TRBV19|.|.|TRBJ2-7
CASMSGAPYEQYF
TGTGCCAGTATGAGCGGTGCGCCCTACGAGCAGTACTTC
>TRBV5-1|TRBD1|.|TRBJ2-6
CASGQGTSGANVLTF
TGCGCCAGCGGACAGGGGACCTCTGGGGCCAACGTCCTGACTTTC
>TRBV30|TRBD1|.|TRBJ1-2
CACRTGGGYTF
TGTGCCTGCCGGACAGGGGGTGGCTACACCTTC